This TCR beta chain was captured in a study of OX40 agonist ivuxolimab in advanced cancers. Looking at the study overall: Ivuxolimab was a fully human IgG2 agonistic monoclonal antibody targeting the costimulatory receptor OX40 (CD134). Intravenous ivuxolimab was administered to patients every 2 weeks at six dose levels: 0.01, 0.1, 0.3, 1.5, 3 and 10 mg/kg. Of the approximately 54 dose-escalation patients, hepatocellular carcinoma was present in around 20, melanoma in approximately 15, renal cell carcinoma in 9 and head and neck cancer in 9. The dose-escalation cohort was almost 85% male with a mean age of about 60 years, ranging from about 20 to 80. Three dose-escalation patients achieved partial responses, one with hepatocellular carcinoma and two with cutaneous melanoma. Patients were allowed to have had prior anti-PD-1, anti-PD-L1 or anti-CTLA-4 therapy, and around 41% of the dose-escalation patients had previously received checkpoint inhibitors. The monotherapy dose-escalation portion (N of about 57 patients) of the phase I ivuxolimab trial is reported in the paper. Peripheral TCRbeta sequencing aimed to test whether ivuxolimab altered TCR sequence diversity and caused clonal T-cell expansion. Beyond this particular receptor, the publication reports: On average, CD8+ T cells showed more expanded clones than CD4+ T cells after ivuxolimab. Partial responders in the 0.1-3.0 mg/kg groups had among the lowest normalized peripheral clonal expansion, especially among CD8+ T cells. Which antigens the clonally expanded peripheral T cells were specific for was not determined. At doses of 0.1 to 3.0 mg/kg, clonal expansion of both CD4+ and CD8+ blood T cells was observed from baseline to week 6. Low levels of normalized T-cell clonal expansion were also seen in some nonresponding patients.

On this clone itself: This clone's antigen is unknown. No base quality values were provided; no much bigger clone lies one nucleotide off.

Patients with autoimmune disease history or receiving systemic immunosuppression were excluded from the trial. Peripheral blood for TCR sequencing was drawn from every dose cohort at baseline, at cycle 4 day 1 and at cycle 7 day 1. The samples were drawn from a first-in-human, open-label, multicenter phase I dose-escalation trial of ivuxolimab. Adults with locally advanced or metastatic melanoma, renal cell carcinoma, hepatocellular carcinoma or head and neck squamous cell carcinoma were enrolled in the trial. Before TCR sequencing, CD4+ and CD8+ T cells were separately sorted from peripheral blood. For sequencing of the TCRbeta CDR3 region, genomic DNA was extracted from the sorted cells. TCRbeta CDR3 regions were sequenced using the immunoSEQ Assay. The source is immuneACCESS, and TCRdb retained only in-frame sequences with V and J called. Part of the clones is not carried over; for the studies checked, unresolved V genes explain less than half of this, and the remainder is unexplained. The sample table records roughly 130,000 clones; just under 95% of these occur just once. The top ten constitute more than 0.15% of the sample.

The CDR3 holds 11 amino acids from the cysteine to the phenylalanine. Here the CDR3 DNA is all that survives: 33 bases in frame from base 1. CDR1 and CDR2 are drawn from the germline V gene: MNHNS, SASEGT. V drops 11 bases and J drops 4 bases, leaving 9 bases in between. This specimen was CD4+ or CD8+ T cells sorted from blood, taken in a trial of the OX40 agonist ivuxolimab. The chain is encoded by TRBV6-1 joined to TRBJ2-1; the D gene cannot be resolved reliably. The sequence was collected from an adult with an advanced solid tumor such as melanoma, head and neck, liver or kidney cancer. Read as DNA, the sequence is TGTGCCGTAAGGAGATACAATGAGCAGTTCTTC. Translated, it gives CAVRRYNEQFF.